These 10 T cell receptor beta chains came from one sample sequenced in a study of human T cells and chemical hapten exposure. TCRdb reanalysed the 5' RACE reads using MiXCR and keeps one entry per CDR3 protein. The data show about 140,000 distinct CDR3 sequences, approximately 4% seen once. It was unfractionated whole blood from which total RNA was extracted. All receptors derive from a female donor in good health.

This clonotype appeared a few times. This may be a read error: a much more frequent sequence differs by one nucleotide. This chain joins TRBV12-3 or TRBV12-4 and TRBJ1-5; unclear D gene. CDR3 size: 15 residues. As DNA, the CDR3 is TGTGCCAGCAGTTTAGACGGCCGCCGCAATCAGCCCCAGAATTTT. Protein sequence: CASSLDGRRNQPQNF.

This clonotype showed up many times. The DNA of the CDR3 is TGTGCCAGCAGTTTACTCCATTCCAGCCGGGAGACCCAGTACTTC. Translated, it gives CASSLLHSSRETQYF. V and J are TRBV12-3 or TRBV12-4 and TRBJ2-5; D unresolved. CDR3 length equals 15 residues. V gave up 2 bases and J gave up 5 bases, with 15 bases separating them.

The chain couples TRBV5-1 to TRBJ1-5; TRBD1 is a possible D gene (6 bases). Germline values: CDR1 SGHRS, CDR2 YFSETQ. The CDR3 consists of 19 residues. V was shortened by 9 bases and J by 11 bases, with 39 bases between the two germline ends. CDR3 sequence: CANSSLRIPGAARKVAQHF. The CDR3 DNA follows: TGCGCCAACTCCTCTCTTAGGATCCCGGGGGCCGCTAGGAAGGTAGCCCAGCATTTT.

Ten or more counts support this clonotype. The chain couples TRBV6-5 to TRBJ1-1; the D is unclear. The germline CDR1 and CDR2 sequences are MNHEY and SVGAGI. CDR3 size: 11 residues. Trimming took 6 bases from V and 1 from J, leaving 3 bases between them. For the CDR3, the DNA is TGTGCCAGCAGACAGAACACTGAAGCTTTCTTT. Amino acid sequence: CASRQNTEAFF.

This clonotype appeared many times. The rearrangement links TRBV29-1 to TRBJ2-2; D unclear. Germline CDR1 and CDR2: SQVTM and ANQGSEA. The CDR3 sequence is 12 residues long. With 4 bases removed from V and 1 base from J, the gap between germline ends came to 4 bases. As DNA, the CDR3 is TGCAGCGTTGTCGGGAACACCGGGGAGCTGTTTTTT. This gives the protein CSVVGNTGELFF.

This clonotype showed up many times. The chain joins TRBV28 to TRBJ2-7, with D tentatively TRBD2 (6 bases). V lost 7 bases and J 2 bases, leaving 15 bases between the germline ends. This CDR3 is 14 amino acids long. Germline CDR1 is MDHEN and CDR2 is SYDVKM. The chain's CDR3 is CASKPGRTTYEQYF. The CDR3 DNA is TGTGCCAGCAAGCCTGGGAGGACCACCTACGAGCAGTACTTC.

This clonotype occurred many times. J is TRBJ1-6 and V is TRBV7-9, with D uncertain. CDR3 size: 14 residues. The V gene's germline CDR1 is SEHNR and CDR2 FQNEAQ (reference sequence). Trimming removed 5 bases from V and 10 bases from J, with 15 bases in between. CDR3 DNA sequence: TGTGCCAGCAGCCCGGTCGGCAGTGAGTCACCCCTCCACTTT. This translates into CASSPVGSESPLHF.

This clonotype was detected many times. This chain links TRBV5-1 with TRBJ2-7; no reliable D call. Germline V CDR1 and CDR2: SGHRS, YFSETQ. This CDR3 comprises 15 residues. V was shortened by 0 bases and J by 1 base, with 11 bases between the two germline ends. The CDR3 nucleotides are TGCGCCAGCAGCTTGGAGGCAGCCAATTCCTACGAGCAGTACTTC. Its protein product is CASSLEAANSYEQYF.

The rearrangement joins TRBV12-3 or TRBV12-4 to TRBJ2-7; D is perhaps TRBD1 (6 bases). This CDR3 is built from 14 residues. Trimming pared 5 bases from V and 6 bases from J, leaving 17 bases between. CDR3: CASSPRGRTSEQYF. As DNA, the CDR3 is TGTGCCAGCAGTCCCAGGGGAAGGACCTCCGAGCAGTACTTC.

In this sample, this clonotype turned up many times. The chain couples TRBV27 to TRBJ2-3; unclear D gene. CDR1 MNHEY and CDR2 SMNVEV come from the germline V gene (reference sequence). Trimming removed 6 bases at V and 0 bases at J, with 13 bases between. The CDR3 is 15 amino acids. The CDR3 region has the DNA TGTGCCAGCAGCTACGCGGCAGGTAGCACAGATACGCAGTATTTT. It yields the protein CASSYAAGSTDTQYF.